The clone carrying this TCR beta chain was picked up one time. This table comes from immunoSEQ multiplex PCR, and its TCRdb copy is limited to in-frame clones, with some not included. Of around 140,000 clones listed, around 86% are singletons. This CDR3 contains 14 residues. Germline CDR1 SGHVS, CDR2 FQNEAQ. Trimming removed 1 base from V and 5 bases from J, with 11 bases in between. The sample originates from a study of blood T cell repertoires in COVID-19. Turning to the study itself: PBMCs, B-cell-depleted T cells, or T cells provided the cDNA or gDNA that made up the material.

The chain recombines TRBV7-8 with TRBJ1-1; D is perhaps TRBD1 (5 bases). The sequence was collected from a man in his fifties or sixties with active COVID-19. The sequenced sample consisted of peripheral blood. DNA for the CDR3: TGTGCCAGCAGCTTAGACAGGTTAAGTACTGAAGCTTTCTTT. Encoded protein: CASSLDRLSTEAFF.